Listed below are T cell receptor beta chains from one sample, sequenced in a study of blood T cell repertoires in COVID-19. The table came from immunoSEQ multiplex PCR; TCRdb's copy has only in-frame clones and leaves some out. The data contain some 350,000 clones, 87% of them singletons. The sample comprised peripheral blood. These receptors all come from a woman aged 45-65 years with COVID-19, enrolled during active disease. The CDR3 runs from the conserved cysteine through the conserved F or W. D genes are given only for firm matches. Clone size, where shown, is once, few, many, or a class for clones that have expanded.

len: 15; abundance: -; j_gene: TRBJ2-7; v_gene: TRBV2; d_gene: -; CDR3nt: TGTGCCAGCAGTGCCGGACAGTCTCACTCCTACGAGCAGTACTTC; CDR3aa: CASSAGQSHSYEQYF
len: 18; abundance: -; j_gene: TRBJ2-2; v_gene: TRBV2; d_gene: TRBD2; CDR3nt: TGTGCCAGCAGTGAAGGGTCTAGCGGGAGGTTCTGGACCGGGGAGCTGTTTTTT; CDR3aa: CASSEGSSGRFWTGELFF
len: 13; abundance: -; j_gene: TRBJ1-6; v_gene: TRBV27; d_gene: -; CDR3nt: TGTGCCAGCAGGGATAACAGTATTTCACCCCTCCACTTT; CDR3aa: CASRDNSISPLHF
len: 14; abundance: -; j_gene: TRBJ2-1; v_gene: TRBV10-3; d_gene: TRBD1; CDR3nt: TGTGCCATCAGTGGCGGACAGGGGAGGAATGAGCAGTTCTTC; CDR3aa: CAISGGQGRNEQFF
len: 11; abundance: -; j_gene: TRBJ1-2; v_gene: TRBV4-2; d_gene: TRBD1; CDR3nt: TGTGCCAGCAGGCAGGGGGATGGCTACACCTTC; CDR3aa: CASRQGDGYTF
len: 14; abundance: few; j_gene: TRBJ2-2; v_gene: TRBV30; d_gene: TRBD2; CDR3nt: TGTGCCTGGAGGACTAGCGGGAACACCGGGGAGCTGTTTTTT; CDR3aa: CAWRTSGNTGELFF
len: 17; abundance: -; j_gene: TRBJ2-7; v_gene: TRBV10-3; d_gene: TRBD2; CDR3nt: TGTGCCATCAGTGAGTCGTTAGGGGCTAGCGGGGCCTACGAGCAGTACTTC; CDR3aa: CAISESLGASGAYEQYF
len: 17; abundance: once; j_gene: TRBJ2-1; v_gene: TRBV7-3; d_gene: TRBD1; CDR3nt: TGTGCCAGCAGCTCCAAAGTTGAGGGGGCACGGTACAATGAGCAGTTCTTC; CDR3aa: CASSSKVEGARYNEQFF
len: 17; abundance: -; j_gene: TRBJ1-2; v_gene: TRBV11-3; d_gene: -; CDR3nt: TGTGCCAGCAGCTTAGATTATCGGCAGGGGATAAACTATGGCTACACCTTC; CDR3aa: CASSLDYRQGINYGYTF
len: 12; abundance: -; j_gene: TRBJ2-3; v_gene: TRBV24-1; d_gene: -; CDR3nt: TGTGCCACCAGTGACTTGGTAAATACGCAGTATTTT; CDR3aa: CATSDLVNTQYF
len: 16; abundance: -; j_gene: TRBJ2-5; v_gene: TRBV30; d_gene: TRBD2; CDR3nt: TGTGCCTGGAGTGTCCTAATCCGTCACGGCCCGGGGGGCCAGTACTTC; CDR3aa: CAWSVLIRHGPGGQYF
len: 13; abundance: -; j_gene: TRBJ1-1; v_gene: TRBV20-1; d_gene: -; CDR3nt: TGCAGTGCTAGTAGCCCGGGTCACACTGAAGCTTTCTTT; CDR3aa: CSASSPGHTEAFF
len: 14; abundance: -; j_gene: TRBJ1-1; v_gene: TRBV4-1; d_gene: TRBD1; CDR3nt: TGCGCCAGCAGCCATGCAGGGGGCTTCACTGAAGCTTTCTTT; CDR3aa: CASSHAGGFTEAFF
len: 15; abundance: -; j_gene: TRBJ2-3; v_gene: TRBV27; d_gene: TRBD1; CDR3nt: TGTGCCAGCCGTGCCGCCGGGACAGGACACGTGGCGCAGTATTTT; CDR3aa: CASRAAGTGHVAQYF
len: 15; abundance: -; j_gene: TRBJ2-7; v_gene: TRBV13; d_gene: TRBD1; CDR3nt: TGTGCCAGCAGCCACGGGACAGCACATACCTACGAGCAGTACTTC; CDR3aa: CASSHGTAHTYEQYF
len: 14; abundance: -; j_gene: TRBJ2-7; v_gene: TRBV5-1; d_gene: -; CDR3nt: TGCGCCAGCTCCGGGACTCTTGACTCCTACGAGCAGTACTTC; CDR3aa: CASSGTLDSYEQYF
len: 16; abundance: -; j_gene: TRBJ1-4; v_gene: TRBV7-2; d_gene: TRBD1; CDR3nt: TGTGCCAGCAGCCTCCTGGGACAGGCTGCGAATGAAAAACTGTTTTTT; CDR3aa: CASSLLGQAANEKLFF
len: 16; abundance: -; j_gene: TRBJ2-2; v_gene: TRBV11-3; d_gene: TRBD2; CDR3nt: TGTGCCAGCAGCTCAACGGGGACTAGCGGCACAAGGGTGCTGTTTTTT; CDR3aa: CASSSTGTSGTRVLFF
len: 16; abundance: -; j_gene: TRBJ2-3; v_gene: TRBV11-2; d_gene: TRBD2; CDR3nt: TGTGCCAGCAGCTTAGCGGGAGGCCCTAGCACAGATACGCAGTATTTT; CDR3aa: CASSLAGGPSTDTQYF
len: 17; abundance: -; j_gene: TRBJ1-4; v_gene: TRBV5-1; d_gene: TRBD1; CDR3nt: TGCGCCAGCAGCTTGAGCGCGCAGGGGGTTTATAATGAAAAACTGTTTTTT; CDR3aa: CASSLSAQGVYNEKLFF
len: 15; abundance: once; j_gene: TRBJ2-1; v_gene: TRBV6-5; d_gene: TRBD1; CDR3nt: TGTGCCAGCAGCCCCGGGACAGGGGCGTATGGTGAGCAGTTCTTC; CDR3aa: CASSPGTGAYGEQFF
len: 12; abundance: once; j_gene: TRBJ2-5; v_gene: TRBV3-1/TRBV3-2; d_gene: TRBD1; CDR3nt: TGTGCCAGCAGCCATGCACAGGGGCTGGGTTACTTC; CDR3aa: CASSHAQGLGYF
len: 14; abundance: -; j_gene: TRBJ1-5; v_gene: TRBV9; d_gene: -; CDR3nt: TGTGCCAGCAGCGCCTCTCTTAGCAATCAGCCCCAGCATTTT; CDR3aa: CASSASLSNQPQHF
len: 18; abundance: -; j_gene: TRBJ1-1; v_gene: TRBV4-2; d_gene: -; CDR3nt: TGTGCCAGCAGCCAAGATCCGCCGGGGTCGGGGATGAACACTGAAGCTTTCTTT; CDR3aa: CASSQDPPGSGMNTEAFF
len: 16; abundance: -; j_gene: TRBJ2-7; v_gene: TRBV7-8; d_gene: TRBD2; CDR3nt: TGTGCCAGCAGCTTAGCCCGCCTAGCGGAACTCTACGAGCAGTACTTC; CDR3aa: CASSLARLAELYEQYF
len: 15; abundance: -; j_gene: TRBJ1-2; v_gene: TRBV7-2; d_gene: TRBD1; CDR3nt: TGTGCCAGCAGATTCGACAGGGGTAGTTGGTATGGCTACACCTTC; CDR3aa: CASRFDRGSWYGYTF
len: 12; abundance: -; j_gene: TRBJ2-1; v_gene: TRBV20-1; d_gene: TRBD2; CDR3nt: TGCAGTGCTAGTCCTAGCGGGAATGAGCAGTTCTTC; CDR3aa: CSASPSGNEQFF